A single sample is the source of the 32 T cell receptor beta chains below, sequenced in a study of cytomegalovirus exposure and HLA in healthy donors. A multiplex PCR was run with 60 Vbeta primers and 13 Jbeta primers. Here immunoSEQ multiplex PCR was the method, and the copy in TCRdb shows in-frame clones only, minus some. The sample contains 200,000 to 250,000 clones, 82% of which appear only once. The sequenced sample consisted of PBMCs. These receptors all come from a woman in her 40s in good health and CMV-seropositive.

The V call is TRBV5-4, the J call TRBJ1-2; 10 bases fit TRBD1. The germline V gene encodes CDR1 SGHNT and CDR2 YYREEE (reference sequence). The length of the CDR3 is 15 residues. V shed 3 bases, J shed 5 bases, and the junction held 7 bases outside the gene matches. Here the CDR3 DNA reads TGTGCCAGCAGCTCGTCTGGGACAGGGGCTTATGGCTACACCTTC. Encoded protein: CASSSSGTGAYGYTF.

V is TRBV14 and J is TRBJ1-3; 9 positions agree with TRBD1. J gave up 4 bases and V 4 bases, and 5 bases lay outside the gene matches. Germline CDR1 is SGHDN and CDR2 is FVKESK. This CDR3 contains 15 residues. CDR3 bases: TGTGCCAGCAGCCCAACAGGGGGCTCGGGAAACACCATATATTTT. Translating it yields CASSPTGGSGNTIYF.

The chain uses TRBV4-2 and TRBJ2-1, with TRBD1 as a possible D gene (6 bases). CDR1 and CDR2 from the germline V gene are LGHNA and YNFKEQ. The length of the CDR3 is 16 residues. Trimming took off 4 bases at V and 7 bases at J, with 20 bases between the two ends. The CDR3 DNA sequence: TGTGCCAGCAGCCCCCGCTCCGGACAGATAAAAAATGAGCAGTTCTTC. This encodes CASSPRSGQIKNEQFF.

The genes are TRBV10-3 and TRBJ1-3; D remains unclear. Germline CDR1 reads ENHRY; CDR2 reads SYGVKD. Between the trimmed V and J ends, which lost 6 bases and 0 bases, there was a span of 9 bases. The CDR3 is made up of 14 amino acids. CDR3 DNA: TGTGCCATCAGACCAGACAACTCTGGAAACACCATATATTTT. Its translation is CAIRPDNSGNTIYF.

The chain has TRBV19 and TRBJ2-7; a weak D match, TRBD1 (5 bases). Trimming shortened V by 3 bases and J by 3 bases, and 18 bases separated the two germline ends. The CDR3 is 16 residues long. The germline CDR1 and CDR2 sequences are LNHDA and SQIVND (reference sequence). The CDR3 nucleotides read TGTGCCAGTAGTATGAGTGGGGCCTTCCGGAACTACGAGCAGTACTTC. Translating it yields CASSMSGAFRNYEQYF.

The rearrangement uses TRBV19 and TRBJ2-3, with 10 nucleotides matching TRBD1. This CDR3 region has 15 residues. CDR1 LNHDA and CDR2 SQIVND come from the germline V gene (reference sequence). After removal of 5 bases from V and 4 bases from J, the junction contained 6 bases not matched to a gene. The CDR3 DNA follows: TGTGCCAGTAGTCTTGGACAGGGGGTTGCAGATACGCAGTATTTT. Encoded protein: CASSLGQGVADTQYF.

The chain employs TRBV6-5 and TRBJ1-1, with no clear D. The CDR3 has 13 amino acids. Germline CDR1 reads MNHEY; CDR2 reads SVGAGI. V was clipped by 6 bases and J by 3 bases, with 11 bases between them. The CDR3: CASRTAQYTEAFF. DNA for the CDR3: TGTGCCAGCAGAACGGCACAGTACACTGAAGCTTTCTTT.

The chain employs TRBV30 and TRBJ1-1, with D possibly TRBD1 on 5 matching bases. CDR3 length: 13 amino acids. Germline CDR1 reads GTSNPN; CDR2 reads SVGIG (reference sequence). V was shortened by 1 base and J by 1 base, with 7 bases between the two germline ends. CDR3 bases: TGTGCCTGGAGTGGGACAACGAACACTGAAGCTTTCTTT. Its protein product is CAWSGTTNTEAFF.

There are a few counts of this clone. This rearrangement joins TRBV18 to TRBJ1-2; 7 bases fit TRBD1. CDR1 is KGHSH and CDR2 is LQKENI in the germline V gene. J was trimmed by 2 bases and V by 2 bases; bases with no gene match: 11. There are 17 residues in the CDR3. The DNA of the CDR3 is TGTGCCAGCTCACCAGGACAGGACTCCCCACTCAACTATGGCTACACCTTC. The encoded protein is CASSPGQDSPLNYGYTF.

V usage is TRBV5-4 and J usage is TRBJ2-3; D is unresolved. The CDR3 length is 13 residues. V gave up 0 bases and J gave up 6 bases, with 8 bases separating them. CDR1 is SGHNT, CDR2 YYREEE, per germline (reference sequence). CDR3 sequence: CASSLDRWDTQYF. The CDR3 coding sequence is TGTGCCAGCAGCTTGGATCGGTGGGATACGCAGTATTTT.

V is TRBV5-8 and J is TRBJ1-2; 10 positions agree with TRBD1. V gave up 2 bases and J gave up 8 bases; unmatched junction bases: 6. The germline V gene encodes CDR1 SGHTS and CDR2 YDEGEE. There are 14 residues in the CDR3. The CDR3 spells CASSFTGTGDGYTF. CDR3 bases: TGTGCCAGCAGCTTTACAGGGACAGGGGACGGCTACACCTTC.

The V and J genes are TRBV4-1 and TRBJ1-1, with 8 bases fitting TRBD1. After removal of 1 base from V and 5 bases from J, the junction contained 3 bases not matched to a gene. Germline V gene data show CDR1 as MGHRA and CDR2 as YSYEKL. This CDR3 is 14 amino acids long. CDR3 sequence reads: CASSQGQGATEAFF. The CDR3, as DNA: TGCGCCAGCAGCCAAGGCCAGGGGGCGACTGAAGCTTTCTTT.

The chain employs TRBV7-3 and TRBJ1-1, with 7 positions matching TRBD1. Germline CDR1 is SGHTA and CDR2 is FQGTGA. This CDR3 is built from 13 residues. Trimming at V came to 8 bases and at J to 1 base, leaving 4 bases not matched to a gene. CDR3 protein: CASGDSPNTEAFF. The CDR3 region has the DNA TGTGCCAGCGGGGACAGCCCGAACACTGAAGCTTTCTTT. The full variable domain, rest sourced from reference TRBV7-3 and TRBJ1-1, is GAGVSQTPSNKVTEKGKYVELRCDPISGHTALYWYRQSLGQGPEFLIYFQGTGAADDSGLPNDRFFAVRPEGSVSTLKIQRTERGDSAVYLCASGDSPNTEAFFGQGTRLTVV.

This chain connects TRBV7-9 to TRBJ2-5; weak D call: TRBD1 (5 bases). CDR3 length: 14 residues. CDR1 and CDR2 (germline): SEHNR, FQNEAQ (reference sequence). The V end was cut by 4 bases, the J end by 1 base, with 10 bases between. The CDR3 sequence is CASSYDSTQETQYF. CDR3 DNA: TGTGCCAGCAGCTACGACAGCACCCAAGAGACCCAGTACTTC. The entire variable domain, with the rest obtained from reference TRBV7-9 and TRBJ2-5, is as follows: DTGVSQNPRHKITKRGQNVTFRCDPISEHNRLYWYRQTLGQGPEFLTYFQNEAQLEKSRLLSDRFSAERPKGSFSTLEIQRTEQGDSAMYLCASSYDSTQETQYFGPGTRLLVL.

The CDR3, as DNA: TGTGCCACCAGGACGGCAGGGGGGCCCTACGAGCAGTACTTC. Residues: CATRTAGGPYEQYF. The chain recombines TRBV15 with TRBJ2-5; D may be TRBD1 (7 bases). The DNA end is more similar to TRBJ2-7, so the J call may be wrong. This CDR3 is built from 14 residues. Germline V gives CDR1 LNHNV, CDR2 YYDKDF (reference sequence).

The chain combines TRBV2 with TRBJ1-2, with 7 bases aligning to TRBD1. The CDR3 runs 12 residues. CDR1 is SNHLY, CDR2 FYNNEI, per germline. J gave up 3 bases and V 5 bases, and 0 bases lay outside the gene matches. The CDR3 here is CASSTGDYGYTF. In DNA form, the CDR3 reads TGTGCCAGCAGTACAGGGGACTATGGCTACACCTTC.

This clone was recorded a few times. J is TRBJ1-5 and V is TRBV30; unclear D gene. This CDR3 contains 13 residues. Trimming removed 6 bases at V and 6 bases at J, with 15 bases between. In germline, CDR1 is GTSNPN, CDR2 SVGIG (reference sequence). This chain's CDR3 is CACSGSGGQPQHF. The CDR3 DNA reads TGTGCCTGCTCTGGCTCAGGAGGTCAGCCCCAGCATTTT.

This clone was counted a few times. The chain uses TRBV6-1 and TRBJ1-1, with unresolved D. The CDR3 sequence is 15 residues long. V was cut by 5 bases and J by 1 base, with 14 bases left in between. Germline CDR1 MNHNS, CDR2 SASEGT. The CDR3 loop is CASSHNRGANTEAFF. CDR3 bases: TGTGCCAGCAGTCACAATCGGGGAGCGAACACTGAAGCTTTCTTT.

This sequence joins TRBV6-5 and TRBJ2-7, with TRBD1 matching over 10 bases. Germline V gene data show CDR1 as MNHEY and CDR2 as SVGAGI. The trim removed 2 bases at V and 5 bases at J, leaving 3 bases unmatched. This CDR3 is built from 14 residues. The CDR3 is CASSYLTGGHEQYF. In DNA, the CDR3 is TGTGCCAGCAGTTACCTGACAGGGGGCCACGAGCAGTACTTC.

The chain is built from TRBV5-1 and TRBJ2-1; D is perhaps TRBD1 (6 bases). Between the trimmed V and J ends, which lost 0 bases and 2 bases, there was a span of 6 bases. The germline V gene has CDR1 SGHRS and CDR2 YFSETQ. This CDR3 has 14 residues. CDR3 amino acids: CASSLGDTYNEQFF. As DNA, the CDR3 is TGCGCCAGCAGCTTGGGGGACACCTACAATGAGCAGTTCTTC.

The rearrangement joins TRBV6-4 to TRBJ2-3, with 10 nucleotides matching TRBD2. The V segment lost 10 bases and the J segment 7 bases; nucleotides outside the gene matches: 5. This CDR3 has 12 residues. CDR1 MRHNA and CDR2 SNTAGT come from the germline V gene. The CDR3 loop is CAIGTSGNTQYF. DNA for the CDR3: TGTGCCATCGGAACTAGCGGGAATACGCAGTATTTT.

This clone was recorded a few times. V usage is TRBV19 and J usage is TRBJ1-1; D not certain. The CDR3 is 12 residues long. Trimming shortened V by 5 bases and J by 10 bases, and 14 bases separated the two germline ends. The germline V gene encodes CDR1 LNHDA and CDR2 SQIVND (reference sequence). The CDR3 DNA reads TGTGCCAGTAGTTCCTGGCAGGATAGAGCTTTCTTT. It specifies CASSSWQDRAFF.

This clone showed up just a few times. V usage is TRBV5-1 and J usage is TRBJ1-1, with TRBD1 matching 7 bases. The CDR3 extends over 14 amino acids. Looked up from germline, CDR1 is SGHRS and CDR2 is YFSETQ. The V and J ends lost 4 bases and 2 bases, in that order; junction bases with no gene match: 5. CDR3 protein: CASSRAGGNTEAFF. CDR3 nucleotides: TGCGCCAGCAGCCGGGCAGGGGGTAACACTGAAGCTTTCTTT.

This sequence joins TRBV7-3 and TRBJ1-2, with TRBD1 identical over 9 bases. V was pared by 5 bases and J by 6 bases, with 10 bases of the junction left unmatched. Germline-derived CDR1 and CDR2 are SGHTA and FQGTGA. The CDR3 loop spans 15 amino acids. This CDR3 reads CASSRNRGREDGYTF. In DNA, the CDR3 is TGTGCCAGCAGCAGAAACAGGGGGCGCGAGGATGGCTACACCTTC. Full variable domain (remainder filled in from reference TRBV7-3 and TRBJ1-2): GAGVSQTPSNKVTEKGKYVELRCDPISGHTALYWYRQSLGQGPEFLIYFQGTGAADDSGLPNDRFFAVRPEGSVSTLKIQRTERGDSAVYLCASSRNRGREDGYTFGSGTRLTVV.

CDR3 sequence (DNA): TGCGCCAGTTCAGGAACAGTAGGTGGAAACACCATATATTTT. Encoded protein: CASSGTVGGNTIYF. The genes are TRBV5-1 and TRBJ1-3; D unclear. Trimming cost V 8 bases and J 3 bases, with 15 bases left between them. Germline CDR1 is SGHRS and CDR2 is YFSETQ. The CDR3 has 14 residues.

The V call is TRBV15, the J call TRBJ2-3, with D unclear. The germline CDR1 and CDR2 sequences are LNHNV and YYDKDF (reference sequence). CDR3 size: 16 residues. Trimming pared 1 base from V and 0 bases from J, leaving 11 bases between. The DNA of the CDR3 is TGTGCCACCAGCAGAGCACCCTCAACTAGCACAGATACGCAGTATTTT. This sequence encodes CATSRAPSTSTDTQYF.

V gene TRBV27 combines with J gene TRBJ2-3, with 7 bases aligning to TRBD2. V shed 3 bases and J 4 bases; nucleotides not matched to a gene: 7. Germline CDR1 reads MNHEY; CDR2 reads SMNVEV (reference sequence). There are 15 residues in the CDR3. CDR3 residues: CASSFGAGRSDTQYF. CDR3 nucleotide sequence: TGTGCCAGCAGTTTCGGAGCGGGGAGGTCAGATACGCAGTATTTT.

The rearrangement links TRBV19 to TRBJ2-7; TRBD1 might be the D (5 bases). Germline-derived CDR1 and CDR2 are LNHDA and SQIVND (reference sequence). The CDR3 extends over 15 amino acids. Trimming stripped 6 bases from V and 5 bases from J, with 20 bases between. DNA for the CDR3: TGTGCCAGTAGAATGGCCCAGGGAAGGGTAAACGAGCAGTACTTC. This encodes CASRMAQGRVNEQYF.

V usage is TRBV15 and J usage is TRBJ1-1, with 7 bases that match TRBD1. The germline V gene encodes CDR1 LNHNV and CDR2 YYDKDF (reference sequence). This CDR3 has 15 residues. The J segment lost 6 bases and the V segment lost 7 bases, leaving 14 bases of the junction unmatched. The DNA for the CDR3 is TGTGCCACCACCGGGGGGGGACAGTTTTTTGCTGAAGCTTTCTTT. It codes for CATTGGGQFFAEAFF.

The chain has TRBV18 and TRBJ2-3; 12 positions agree with TRBD2. The CDR3 is 16 residues long. V shed 4 bases, J shed 2 bases, and the junction held 4 bases outside the gene matches. Germline V gene lookup returns CDR1 KGHSH and CDR2 LQKENI. The CDR3 bases are TGTGCCAGCTCACTAACTAGCGGGAGGCCCACAGATACGCAGTATTTT. Protein product: CASSLTSGRPTDTQYF.

The rearrangement links TRBV10-3 to TRBJ1-1; unclear D gene. The ends were cut back, 5 bases at V and 3 bases at J, with 13 bases in the middle. The CDR3 is 14 amino acids. In germline, CDR1 is ENHRY, CDR2 SYGVKD. Here the CDR3 DNA reads TGTGCCATCAGTCCCTCGGGGAGGGACACTGAAGCTTTCTTT. It is translated as CAISPSGRDTEAFF.

This chain links TRBV5-4 with TRBJ2-1; a possible D gene is TRBD2 (5 bases). Germline V CDR1 and CDR2: SGHNT, YYREEE (reference sequence). The CDR3 consists of 15 residues. Trimming pared 1 base from V and 9 bases from J, leaving 17 bases between. CDR3 protein: CASSLRKRAGVEQFF. DNA of the CDR3: TGTGCCAGCAGCTTGAGAAAGAGGGCCGGGGTTGAGCAGTTCTTC.